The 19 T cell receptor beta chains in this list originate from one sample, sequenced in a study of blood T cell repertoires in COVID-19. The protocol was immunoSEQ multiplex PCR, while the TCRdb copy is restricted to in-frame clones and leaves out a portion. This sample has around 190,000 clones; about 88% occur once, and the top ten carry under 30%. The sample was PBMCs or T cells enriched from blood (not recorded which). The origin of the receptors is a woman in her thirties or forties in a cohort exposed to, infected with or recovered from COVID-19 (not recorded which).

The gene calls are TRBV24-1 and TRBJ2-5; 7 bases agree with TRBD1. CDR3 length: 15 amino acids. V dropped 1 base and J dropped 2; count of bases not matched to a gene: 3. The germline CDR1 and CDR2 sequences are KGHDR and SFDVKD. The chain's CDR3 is CATSDFNRGQETQYF. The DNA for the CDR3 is TGTGCCACCAGTGATTTTAACAGGGGTCAAGAGACCCAGTACTTC.

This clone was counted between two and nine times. CDR3 DNA: TGCGCCAGCAGGAAGGGGGGGGCCGCAAACGAGCAGTACTTC. It encodes CASRKGGAANEQYF. The chain employs TRBV5-1 and TRBJ2-7; the D gene is possibly TRBD2 (7 bases). CDR3 length: 14 residues. The germline V and J ends were trimmed by 5 bases and 5 bases, with 17 bases remaining between them. From germline, CDR1 is SGHRS and CDR2 YFSETQ.

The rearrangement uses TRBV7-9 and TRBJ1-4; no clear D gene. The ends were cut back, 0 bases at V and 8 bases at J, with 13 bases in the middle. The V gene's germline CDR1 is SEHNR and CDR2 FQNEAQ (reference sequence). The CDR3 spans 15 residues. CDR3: CASSLAVEGSEKLFF. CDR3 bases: TGTGCCAGCAGCTTAGCTGTAGAGGGAAGCGAAAAACTGTTTTTT.

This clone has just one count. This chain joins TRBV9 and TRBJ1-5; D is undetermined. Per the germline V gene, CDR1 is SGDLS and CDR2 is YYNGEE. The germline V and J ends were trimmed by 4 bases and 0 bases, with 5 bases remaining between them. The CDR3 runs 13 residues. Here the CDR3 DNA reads TGTGCCAGCAGCTTATATAGCAATCAGCCCCAGCATTTT. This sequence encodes CASSLYSNQPQHF.

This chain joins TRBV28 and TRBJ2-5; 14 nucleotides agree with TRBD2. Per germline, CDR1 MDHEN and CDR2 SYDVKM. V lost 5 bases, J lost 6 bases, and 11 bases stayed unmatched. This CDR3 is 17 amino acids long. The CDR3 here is CASSPTSGGALIKTQYF. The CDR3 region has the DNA TGTGCCAGCAGTCCGACTAGCGGGGGGGCGTTGATAAAGACCCAGTACTTC.

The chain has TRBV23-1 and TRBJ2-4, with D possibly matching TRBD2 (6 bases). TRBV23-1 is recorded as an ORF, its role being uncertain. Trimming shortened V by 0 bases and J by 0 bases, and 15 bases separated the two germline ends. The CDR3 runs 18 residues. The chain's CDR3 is CASSQSAEGGLAKNIQYF. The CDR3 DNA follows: TGCGCCAGCAGTCAATCGGCGGAGGGTGGCCTAGCCAAAAACATTCAGTACTTC.

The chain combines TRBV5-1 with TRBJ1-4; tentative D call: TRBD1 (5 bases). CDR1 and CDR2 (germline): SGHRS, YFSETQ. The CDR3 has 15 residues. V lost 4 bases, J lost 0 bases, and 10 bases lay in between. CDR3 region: CASSPGEPTNEKLFF. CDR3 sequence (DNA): TGCGCCAGCAGCCCGGGGGAACCAACTAATGAAAAACTGTTTTTT.

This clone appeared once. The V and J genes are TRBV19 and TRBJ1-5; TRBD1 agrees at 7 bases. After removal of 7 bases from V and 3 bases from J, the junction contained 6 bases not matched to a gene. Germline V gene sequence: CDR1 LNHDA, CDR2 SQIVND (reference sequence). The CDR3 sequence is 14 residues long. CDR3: CASKRRGNNQPQHF. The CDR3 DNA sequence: TGTGCCAGTAAACGCAGGGGGAACAATCAGCCCCAGCATTTT.

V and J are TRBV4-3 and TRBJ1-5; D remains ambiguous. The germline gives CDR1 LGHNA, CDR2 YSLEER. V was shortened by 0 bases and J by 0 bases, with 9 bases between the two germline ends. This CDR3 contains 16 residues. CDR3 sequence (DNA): TGCGCCAGCAGCCAAGAATGGCAGGATAGCAATCAGCCCCAGCATTTT. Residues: CASSQEWQDSNQPQHF.

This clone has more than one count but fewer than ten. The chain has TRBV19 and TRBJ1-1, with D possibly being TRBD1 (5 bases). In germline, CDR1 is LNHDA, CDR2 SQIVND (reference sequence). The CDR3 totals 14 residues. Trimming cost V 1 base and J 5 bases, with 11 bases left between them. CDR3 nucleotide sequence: TGTGCCAGTAGTATAGTTACAGGATCGACTGAAGCTTTCTTT. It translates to CASSIVTGSTEAFF.

CDR3 sequence: CAISEQGADEQYF. The CDR3 DNA reads TGTGCCATCAGTGAACAGGGGGCGGACGAGCAGTACTTC. This chain connects TRBV10-3 to TRBJ2-7; TRBD1 matches at 9 bases. This CDR3 spans 13 amino acids. Trimming took 3 bases from V and 5 from J; bases not matched to a gene: 2. Germline CDR1 ENHRY, CDR2 SYGVKD.

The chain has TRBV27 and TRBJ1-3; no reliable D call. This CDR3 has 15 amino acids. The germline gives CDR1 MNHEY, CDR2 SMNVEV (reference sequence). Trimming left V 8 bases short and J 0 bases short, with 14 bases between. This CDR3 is CASGLSAGSGNTIYF. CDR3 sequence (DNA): TGTGCCAGCGGCCTATCGGCAGGCTCTGGAAACACCATATATTTT.

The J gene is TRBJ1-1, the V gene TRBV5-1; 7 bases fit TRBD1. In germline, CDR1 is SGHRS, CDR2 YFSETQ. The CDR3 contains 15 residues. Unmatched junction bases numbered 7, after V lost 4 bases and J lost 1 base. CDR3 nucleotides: TGCGCCAGCAGCCATTCAGGGACAGCGAACACTGAAGCTTTCTTT. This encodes CASSHSGTANTEAFF.

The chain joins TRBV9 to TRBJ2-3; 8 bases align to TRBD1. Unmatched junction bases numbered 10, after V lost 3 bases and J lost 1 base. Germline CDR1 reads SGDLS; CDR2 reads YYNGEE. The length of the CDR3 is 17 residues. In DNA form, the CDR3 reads TGTGCCAGCAGCGACCCGACAGGGGCTTCGGGCACAGATACGCAGTATTTT. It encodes CASSDPTGASGTDTQYF.

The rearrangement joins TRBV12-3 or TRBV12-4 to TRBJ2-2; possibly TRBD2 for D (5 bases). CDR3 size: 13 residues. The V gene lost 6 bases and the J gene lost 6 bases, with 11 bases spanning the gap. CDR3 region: CASRVAGAGELFF. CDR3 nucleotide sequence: TGTGCCAGCAGAGTCGCCGGGGCCGGGGAGCTGTTTTTT.

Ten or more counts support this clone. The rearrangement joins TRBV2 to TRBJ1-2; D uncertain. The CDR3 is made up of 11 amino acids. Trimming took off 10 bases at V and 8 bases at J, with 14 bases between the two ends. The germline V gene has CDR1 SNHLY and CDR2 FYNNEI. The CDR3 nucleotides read TGTGCCACCCGCGGCCTCGAGGGCTACACCTTC. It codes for CATRGLEGYTF.

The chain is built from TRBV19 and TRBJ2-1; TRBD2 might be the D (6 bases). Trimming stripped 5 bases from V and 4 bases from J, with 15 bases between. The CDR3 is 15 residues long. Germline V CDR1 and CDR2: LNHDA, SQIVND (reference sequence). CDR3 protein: CASSSRDGVYNEQFF. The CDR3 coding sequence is TGTGCCAGTAGTTCGCGGGATGGGGTATACAATGAGCAGTTCTTC.

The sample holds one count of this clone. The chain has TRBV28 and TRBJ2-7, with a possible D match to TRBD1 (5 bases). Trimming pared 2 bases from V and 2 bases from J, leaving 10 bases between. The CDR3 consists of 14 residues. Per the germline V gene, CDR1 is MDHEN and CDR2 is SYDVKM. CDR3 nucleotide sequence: TGTGCCAGCAGTTTAGTGGGGCGTCCCTACGAGCAGTACTTC. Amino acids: CASSLVGRPYEQYF.

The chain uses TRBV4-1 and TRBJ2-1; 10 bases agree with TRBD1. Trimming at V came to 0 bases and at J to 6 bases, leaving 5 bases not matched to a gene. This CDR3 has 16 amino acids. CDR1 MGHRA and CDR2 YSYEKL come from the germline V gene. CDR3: CASSQDPGQGFNEQFF. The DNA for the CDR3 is TGCGCCAGCAGCCAAGACCCGGGACAGGGGTTCAATGAGCAGTTCTTC.